The 30 T cell receptor beta chains in this list originate from one sample, sequenced in a study of regulatory T cells in long-lasting Graves disease. Both iRepertoire HTBI primers and Arm-PCR of CDR3 regions were used to build the TCR beta libraries. Each CDR3 protein gets one entry after TCRdb re-called the multiplex PCR reads with MiXCR. This table has roughly 560,000 distinct CDR3 sequences, approximately 16% appearing once. Time point given: newly diagnosed GD, antithyroid drugs for less than 3 months. The TCR library was prepared using RNA isolated from PBMCs. These same data were also listed under a study on T cells in Graves' hyperthyroidism and ophthalmopathy.

Sequencing used peripheral blood mononuclear cells (PBMCs), obtained at new diagnosis, from a patient treated with antithyroid drugs. The receptors were gathered from a woman aged 35-60 years with Graves disease.

V is TRBV6-2 or TRBV6-3 and J is TRBJ2-2; D may be TRBD2 (5 bases). CDR3 length: 13 residues. From germline, CDR1 is MNHEY and CDR2 SVGEGT. V was cut by 5 bases and J by 9 bases, with 13 bases left in between. CDR3 sequence (DNA): TGTGCCAGCAGTGAAGCGGTCCGCCGGGAGCTGTTTTTT. Its translation: CASSEAVRRELFF.

The V call is TRBV20-1, the J call TRBJ2-3; the match to TRBD2 covers 9 bases. With V trimmed by 1 base and J by 3 bases, 11 bases remained unmatched. CDR1 and CDR2 (germline): DFQATT, SNEGSKA (reference sequence). The CDR3 is made up of 17 amino acids. The CDR3 loop reads CSARGGLAGGPTDTQYF. CDR3 DNA: TGCAGTGCTAGAGGGGGTTTGGCGGGGGGGCCTACAGATACGCAGTATTTT.

The chain carries TRBV10-2 and TRBJ2-3; D is unresolved. The germline V and J ends were trimmed by 6 bases and 1 base, with 14 bases remaining between them. This CDR3 spans 15 amino acids. Germline values: CDR1 WSHSY, CDR2 SAAADI. DNA of the CDR3: TGCGCCAGCAGCTCGGCAATCCGCCGCACAGATACGCAGTATTTT. It yields the protein CASSSAIRRTDTQYF.

Many counts were recorded for this clonotype. The CDR3 DNA is TGTGCCTGGGGGCCGAAGGGGACTTGGGATAGCAATCAGCCCCAGCATTTT. Its translation: CAWGPKGTWDSNQPQHF. The V and J genes are TRBV30 and TRBJ1-5, with D tentatively TRBD1 (5 bases). Trimming took off 5 bases at V and 0 bases at J, with 20 bases between the two ends. There are 17 residues in the CDR3. Germline loops: CDR1 GTSNPN, CDR2 SVGIG (reference sequence).

The V gene is TRBV6-1, the J gene TRBJ1-6, with 7 positions matching TRBD1. Trimming took 3 bases from V and 9 from J; bases not matched to a gene: 5. The germline V gene encodes CDR1 MNHNS and CDR2 SASEGT. The CDR3 totals 14 residues. Here the CDR3 reads CASSDDREVSPLHF. The CDR3 bases are TGTGCCAGCAGTGATGACAGGGAGGTTTCACCCCTCCACTTT.

This clonotype was detected a few times. This rearrangement joins TRBV9 to TRBJ1-2; TRBD1 matches at 8 bases. CDR3 length equals 14 residues. In germline, CDR1 is SGDLS, CDR2 YYNGEE. V trimming: 2 bases; J trimming: 8 bases; junction bases outside the gene matches: 8. CDR3 residues: CASSVDQGARGYTF. Here the CDR3 DNA reads TGTGCCAGCAGCGTGGATCAGGGGGCGCGGGGCTACACCTTC. The full variable domain, completed using reference TRBV9 and TRBJ1-2, is DSGVTQTPKHLITATGQRVTLRCSPRSGDLSVYWYQQSLDQGLQFLIQYYNGEERAKGNILERFSAQQFPDLHSELNLSSLELGDSALYFCASSVDQGARGYTFGSGTRLTVV.

This clonotype was detected ten times or more. The chain couples TRBV27 to TRBJ1-1, with D uncertain. The V end was cut by 4 bases, the J end by 0 bases, with 15 bases between. The CDR3 loop spans 16 amino acids. CDR1 and CDR2 (germline): MNHEY, SMNVEV (reference sequence). CDR3 amino acids: CASSWGQLSLNTEAFF. The CDR3 region has the DNA TGTGCCAGCAGTTGGGGTCAGCTCTCCTTGAACACTGAAGCTTTCTTT.

This clonotype was detected ten times or more. V gene TRBV11-2 combines with J gene TRBJ1-1, with D unclear. Trimming took 0 bases from V and 1 from J, leaving 9 bases between them. This CDR3 comprises 15 residues. Germline loops: CDR1 SGHAT, CDR2 FQNNGV. CDR3 bases: TGTGCCAGCAGCTTAGATTGGATCCCGAACACTGAAGCTTTCTTT. It specifies CASSLDWIPNTEAFF.

The sample holds a few counts of this clonotype. The J gene is TRBJ2-7, the V gene TRBV5-1; D is possibly TRBD1 (5 bases). Germline values: CDR1 SGHRS, CDR2 YFSETQ. The CDR3 contains 15 residues. Trimming removed 4 bases from V and 5 bases from J, with 19 bases in between. Here the CDR3 reads CASSPQVPSGDEQYF. The DNA of the CDR3 is TGCGCCAGCAGCCCACAGGTTCCGTCTGGGGACGAGCAGTACTTC.

The sample holds a few counts of this clonotype. The chain couples TRBV6-2 or TRBV6-3 to TRBJ1-1; 7 bases match TRBD1. The CDR3 extends over 11 amino acids. V lost 8 bases and J lost 11; bases outside the gene matches: 8. CDR1 is MNHEY, CDR2 SVGEGT, per germline. The CDR3 region is CASLDRDDAFF. CDR3 coding DNA: TGTGCCAGCCTTGACAGGGACGACGCTTTCTTT.

This clonotype was counted ten times or more. The V call is TRBV3-1, the J call TRBJ2-1; D remains unclear. The CDR3 has 12 amino acids. Germline V CDR1 and CDR2: LGHDT, YNNKEL (reference sequence). Trimming removed 2 bases from V and 2 bases from J, with 1 base in between. The CDR3 sequence is CASSQPYNEQFF. The CDR3 nucleotides read TGTGCCAGCAGCCAACCCTACAATGAGCAGTTCTTC.

Concerning this clonotype: This sequence may be a read error, since a much larger clone differs from it by one base. V gene TRBV15 combines with J gene TRBJ1-1; D is perhaps TRBD1 (5 bases). Looked up from germline, CDR1 is LNHNV and CDR2 is YYDKDF (reference sequence). The CDR3 totals 13 residues. CDR3 DNA sequence: TGTGCCACCGGCAGAGTGGGGCCCACTGAAGCTTTCTTT. Protein: CATGRVGPTEAFF.

The chain recombines TRBV6-2 or TRBV6-3 with TRBJ2-7, with 10 bases that match TRBD2. CDR3 length: 13 residues. V shed 6 bases and J 2 bases; nucleotides not matched to a gene: 1. Germline CDR1 MNHEY, CDR2 SVGEGT. The CDR3 region is CASRGLATYEQYF. CDR3 sequence (DNA): TGTGCCAGCAGGGGACTAGCGACCTACGAGCAGTACTTC.

This clonotype was observed at least ten times. J is TRBJ1-2 and V is TRBV30, with D perhaps TRBD1 (5 bases). Germline lookup yields CDR1 GTSNPN and CDR2 SVGIG (reference sequence). The CDR3 is 13 amino acids. With 3 bases removed from V and 8 bases from J, the gap between germline ends came to 16 bases. The CDR3: CAWSSQVVEGYTF. CDR3 in DNA: TGTGCCTGGAGCTCACAGGTGGTTGAGGGCTACACCTTC.

A few counts support this clonotype. The rearrangement links TRBV5-4 to TRBJ1-4, with 9 bases that match TRBD1. The V and J ends lost 4 bases and 0 bases, in that order; junction bases with no gene match: 1. Germline V gene sequence: CDR1 SGHNT, CDR2 YYREEE (reference sequence). CDR3 length equals 15 residues. The CDR3 nucleotides are TGTGCCAGCAGCGGGGACAGGGCAACTAATGAAAAACTGTTTTTT. Translation gives CASSGDRATNEKLFF.

This clonotype was seen a few times. V usage is TRBV6-1 and J usage is TRBJ1-5; possible D gene TRBD1, 5 bases. Trimming left V 3 bases short and J 0 bases short, with 9 bases between. Germline assignment: CDR1 MNHNS and CDR2 SASEGT. The CDR3 loop spans 15 amino acids. CDR3 in amino acids: CASSETAYSNQPQHF. For the CDR3, the DNA is TGTGCCAGCAGTGAGACAGCTTATAGCAATCAGCCCCAGCATTTT.

The table lists this clonotype with a few counts. This chain connects TRBV11-2 to TRBJ2-2; D uncertain. The V gene's germline CDR1 is SGHAT and CDR2 FQNNGV. Trimming left V 3 bases short and J 6 bases short, with 8 bases between. This CDR3 region has 13 residues. The CDR3 spells CASSFGVPGELFF. CDR3 sequence (DNA): TGTGCCAGCAGCTTCGGCGTCCCCGGGGAGCTGTTTTTT.

This clonotype was observed at least ten times. The chain links TRBV2 to TRBJ1-1, with TRBD1 matching over 9 bases. Germline CDR1 SNHLY, CDR2 FYNNEI. Trimming cost V 7 bases and J 5 bases; bases outside gene matches: 8. The CDR3 loop spans 14 amino acids. CDR3 DNA: TGTGCCAGCACAGGACAGGGGAGGGTAACTGAAGCTTTCTTT. Its protein is CASTGQGRVTEAFF.

Many counts were recorded for this clonotype. The chain links TRBV5-1 to TRBJ2-7; D ambiguous. The CDR3 has 15 amino acids. CDR1 and CDR2 from the germline V gene are SGHRS and YFSETQ. The V end lost 6 bases, the J end lost 4 bases, and 20 bases lay between the germline ends. In DNA form, the CDR3 reads TGCGCCAGCAAGCTGGAGTCAGCAGCTGCATACGAGCAGTACTTC. Encoded protein: CASKLESAAAYEQYF.

This clonotype has only a few counts. The chain uses TRBV19 and TRBJ2-3, with 8 bases that match TRBD2. Germline loops: CDR1 LNHDA, CDR2 SQIVND (reference sequence). With V trimmed by 5 bases and J by 2 bases, 9 bases remained unmatched. The CDR3 extends over 16 amino acids. This CDR3 reads CASSPTTGGVTDTQYF. CDR3 coding DNA: TGTGCCAGTAGTCCCACAACGGGGGGGGTCACAGATACGCAGTATTTT.

This clonotype was counted many times. Here the CDR3 DNA reads TGCAGTGCTAGGCTAGCGGGGGGTAGCGCCTACAATGAGCAGTTCTTC. Protein: CSARLAGGSAYNEQFF. This chain joins TRBV20-1 and TRBJ2-1; 11 bases map to TRBD2. Germline CDR1 DFQATT, CDR2 SNEGSKA (reference sequence). This CDR3 is 16 amino acids long. V was pared by 3 bases and J by 2 bases, with 6 bases of the junction left unmatched.

This clonotype showed up many times. The chain employs TRBV7-9 and TRBJ2-3; D is unresolved. Trimming pared 5 bases from V and 5 bases from J, leaving 11 bases between. Germline loops: CDR1 SEHNR, CDR2 FQNEAQ (reference sequence). The CDR3 has 13 residues. CDR3 loop: CASSPPERDTQYF. DNA for the CDR3: TGTGCCAGCAGCCCACCGGAGCGAGATACGCAGTATTTT.

The J gene is TRBJ1-3, the V gene TRBV4-1, with D possibly being TRBD1 (6 bases). The length of the CDR3 is 15 residues. The germline V gene has CDR1 MGHRA and CDR2 YSYEKL. Trimming cost V 0 bases and J 5 bases, with 11 bases left between them. The CDR3 protein is CASSQDQGLRNTIYF. CDR3 in DNA: TGCGCCAGCAGCCAAGACCAGGGGCTGAGAAACACCATATATTTT.

In its sample, this clonotype was seen many times. V usage is TRBV6-1 and J usage is TRBJ2-2; D is unresolved. V was pared by 6 bases and J by 4 bases, with 9 bases between. Germline V gene sequence: CDR1 MNHNS, CDR2 SASEGT. This CDR3 is built from 13 residues. The CDR3 sequence is CASSPLITGELFF. Here the CDR3 DNA reads TGTGCCAGCAGCCCTCTAATCACCGGGGAGCTGTTTTTT.

The V and J genes are TRBV20-1 and TRBJ1-1, with 7 nucleotides matching TRBD1. Losses at the gene ends were 4 bases for V and 1 base for J; bases not matched to a gene: 3. The CDR3 is made up of 13 amino acids. CDR1 is DFQATT, CDR2 SNEGSKA, per germline (reference sequence). The CDR3 bases are TGCAGTGCTAATGAGGGGGCGAACACTGAAGCTTTCTTT. Amino acid sequence: CSANEGANTEAFF.

This clonotype was recorded many times. The chain combines TRBV20-1 with TRBJ1-2, with 7 nucleotides matching TRBD1. Germline CDR1 reads DFQATT; CDR2 reads SNEGSKA (reference sequence). CDR3 length: 13 residues. The J segment lost 7 bases and the V segment lost 3 bases, leaving 8 bases of the junction unmatched. CDR3 residues: CSARTGPLIGYTF. In DNA, the CDR3 is TGCAGTGCTAGGACAGGGCCTCTAATTGGCTACACCTTC.

This clonotype has a count of ten or more. The chain uses TRBV12-5 and TRBJ1-1; possible D gene TRBD1, 6 bases. Germline V CDR1 and CDR2: LGHNT, FRNRAP. With 5 bases removed from V and 0 bases from J, the gap between germline ends came to 19 bases. This CDR3 spans 17 amino acids. The CDR3 DNA reads TGTGCTAGTGGTCCCCGCCAGACACGACAGGTGAACACTGAAGCTTTCTTT. It codes for CASGPRQTRQVNTEAFF.

This rearrangement joins TRBV7-9 to TRBJ1-5, with 7 nucleotides matching TRBD1. V lost 5 bases to trimming and J lost 4 bases; unmatched junction nucleotides: 8. The CDR3 has 15 amino acids. Looked up from germline, CDR1 is SEHNR and CDR2 is FQNEAQ (reference sequence). CDR3 sequence: CASSPGDSRNQPQHF. The CDR3 bases are TGTGCCAGCAGCCCCGGGGACAGCAGAAATCAGCCCCAGCATTTT.

The chain carries TRBV3-1 and TRBJ2-7; no reliable D call. Trimming took 4 bases from V and 3 from J, leaving 10 bases between them. The CDR3 has 13 amino acids. In germline, CDR1 is LGHDT, CDR2 YNNKEL (reference sequence). CDR3 protein: CASSRQEYYEQYF. DNA of the CDR3: TGTGCCAGCAGCCGGCAGGAATACTACGAGCAGTACTTC.

This clonotype has just a few counts. The chain uses TRBV7-6 and TRBJ1-4, with 7 bases identical to TRBD1. The CDR3 sequence is 16 residues long. The junction had 7 bases not matched to a gene; V was cut back by 1 base and J by 5 bases. Germline V gene sequence: CDR1 SGHVS, CDR2 FNYEAQ. The CDR3 protein is CASSLGGGSKNEKLFF. The CDR3 DNA reads TGTGCCAGCAGCTTAGGAGGGGGCTCTAAGAATGAAAAACTGTTTTTT.